The clone carrying this T cell receptor (beta chain) was counted between two and nine times. Antigen unknown. Germline V gene sequence: CDR1 DFQATT, CDR2 SNEGSKA (reference sequence). V was trimmed by 6 bases and J by 9 bases, leaving 15 bases between them. CDR3 length: 12 amino acids. Each CDR3 protein gets one entry after TCRdb re-called the RT-PCR reads with MiXCR. The sample has around 530,000 distinct CDR3 sequences; approximately 15% are singletons. The data were taken from a study of response to subunit inactivated influenza vaccine. General study results and limits: The authors put forward the suggestion that each seasonal influenza vaccination may bring in only a limited number of new T cells.

This chain joins TRBV20-1 and TRBJ2-1, with a possible D match to TRBD2 (5 bases). The sample consisted of CD4+ T cells sorted from PBMCs, taken about 24 months after vaccination. The TCR sequence derives from a man between 50 and 75 years old who received an inactivated influenza vaccine. CDR3 DNA sequence: TGCAGTGCCCCCTCCGGGGTCGCTGAGCAGTTCTTC. It specifies CSAPSGVAEQFF.